This TCR beta chain is from a study of T-cell memory formation after mild COVID-19. Study-wide findings and caveats: Pre-infection memory carried some responding clones, suggesting that cross-reactive memory joined. Most CD4+ clones that shrank were in CM and EM, while CD8+ ones turned up in EMRA.

Using constant-segment primers, 5'RACE produced TCR alpha and TCR beta cDNA libraries carrying sample barcodes and UMIs. Via MiXCR, TCRdb re-called the 5' RACE reads, giving one row per CDR3 protein. Among just under 150,000 distinct CDR3 sequences listed, about a fifth were seen once. V was pared by 0 bases and J by 1 base, with 6 bases between. This CDR3 has 14 residues. Looked up from germline, CDR1 is MNHEY and CDR2 is SMNVEV (reference sequence). This clonotype was seen a few times. Antigen specificity is unknown. The clonotype was recovered from an adult woman who had mild COVID-19 (a few samples of this study predate the infection). Cell type and time point are not known. The source material was PBMCs or a T cell subset sorted from them (not recorded which). This chain joins TRBV27 and TRBJ1-1; D remains unclear. Here the CDR3 reads CASSLSWANTEAFF. Written as DNA, the CDR3 is TGTGCCAGCAGTTTATCATGGGCGAACACTGAAGCTTTCTTT.